The clone carrying this T cell receptor (beta chain) was recorded many times. Its antigen is as yet unknown. Germline V lookup: CDR1 LNHDA, CDR2 SQIVND (reference sequence). This CDR3 is built from 13 residues. Trimming pared 4 bases from V and 3 bases from J, leaving 6 bases between. TCRdb called the 5' RACE reads again in MiXCR, with one record for every CDR3 protein. Counted here are about 120,000 distinct CDR3 sequences, 5.5% to 8% occurring once; the ten biggest clones make up 2.5% to 3.5%. The source of the sample is a study of T cells after yellow fever vaccination. Across the study: Preparation used SMART-Seq v4 Ultra Low Input for the low-cell-number fractions. Study-wide results and limits: The booster response re-showed most primary clones: approximately 95% CD4, approximately 90% CD8.

The sample consisted of CD4+ T cells sorted from PBMCs, taken around 45 days after the first yellow fever vaccination. The V gene is TRBV19, the J gene TRBJ2-2; D uncertain. This clonotype was sampled from a man between 18 and 29 years old who received the YFV17D yellow fever vaccine. CDR3 region: CASSTQYTGELFF. CDR3 in DNA: TGTGCCAGTAGTACACAGTACACCGGGGAGCTGTTTTTT.